These T cell receptor beta chains were read from a single sample in a study of T cell responses to AZD1222 COVID-19 vaccine. The assay was immunoSEQ multiplex PCR, and TCRdb's table has in-frame clones only and misses some. The top ten hold 10% to 15% of the sample, which has over 100,000 clones, about 87% seen once. This sample comprised peripheral blood, obtained on day 0 of AZD1222 vaccination. These receptors were obtained from an adult in good health. Both conserved end residues are part of each CDR3. Fields, in order: V gene, clone size, J gene, D gene, CDR3 protein, CDR3 DNA. The D gene is left open where the match is weak. Part of the rows lack a size; the others show once, few, many or a class for expanded clones.

V: TRBV10-1; size: .; J: TRBJ1-6; D: TRBD1; CDR3: CASSERAVSGGNSPLHF; DNA: TGCGCCAGCAGTGAGAGGGCGGTATCAGGGGGTAATTCACCCCTCCACTTT
V: TRBV5-8; size: .; J: TRBJ1-6; D: .; CDR3: CASSLRRSRSSYNSPLHF; DNA: TGTGCCAGCAGCCTCCGTAGGTCCAGGAGCTCCTATAATTCACCCCTCCACTTT
V: TRBV12-5; size: many; J: TRBJ2-1; D: TRBD2; CDR3: CASGLALAGGPPTGQFF; DNA: TGTGCTAGTGGTTTGGCTCTAGCGGGAGGCCCCCCAACTGGGCAGTTCTTC
V: TRBV5-5; size: .; J: TRBJ2-3; D: .; CDR3: CASSLDSYLDTQYF; DNA: TGTGCCAGCAGCTTGGATTCTTACTTAGATACGCAGTATTTT
V: TRBV7-2; size: .; J: TRBJ2-7; D: TRBD1; CDR3: CASSFPGQRLEQYF; DNA: TGTGCCAGCAGCTTCCCGGGACAGCGTTTGGAGCAGTACTTC
V: TRBV2; size: .; J: TRBJ2-1; D: .; CDR3: CASLLAGIYNEQFF; DNA: TGTGCCAGCCTGCTAGCCGGTATTTACAATGAGCAGTTCTTC
V: TRBV9; size: .; J: TRBJ2-5; D: TRBD2; CDR3: CASSAGARGGQWETQYF; DNA: TGTGCCAGCAGCGCCGGAGCTCGGGGAGGGCAGTGGGAGACCCAGTACTTC
V: TRBV6-2/TRBV6-3; size: .; J: TRBJ2-1; D: .; CDR3: CASSWDFYNEQFF; DNA: TGTGCCAGCAGTTGGGACTTTTACAATGAGCAGTTCTTC
V: TRBV7-3; size: .; J: TRBJ2-3; D: .; CDR3: CASSHNPSTDTQYF; DNA: TGTGCCAGCAGCCATAACCCAAGCACAGATACGCAGTATTTT
V: TRBV7-8; size: .; J: TRBJ1-1; D: .; CDR3: CASSSGSTEAFF; DNA: TGTGCCAGCAGCTCCGGAAGCACTGAAGCTTTCTTT
V: TRBV18; size: .; J: TRBJ1-4; D: .; CDR3: CASSGGPVNEKLFF; DNA: TGTGCCAGCTCAGGGGGACCCGTTAATGAAAAACTGTTTTTT
V: TRBV3-1/TRBV3-2; size: .; J: TRBJ2-1; D: TRBD1; CDR3: CASSQLLDRVNEQFF; DNA: TGTGCCAGCAGCCAACTTCTCGACAGGGTCAATGAGCAGTTCTTC
V: TRBV30; size: once; J: TRBJ2-2; D: TRBD2; CDR3: CALSPAGDTGELFF; DNA: TGTGCCCTAAGTCCAGCGGGAGACACCGGGGAGCTGTTTTTT
V: TRBV6-5; size: .; J: TRBJ1-6; D: .; CDR3: CASSYQASGSPLHF; DNA: TGTGCCAGCAGTTACCAGGCCTCGGGGTCACCCCTCCACTTT
V: TRBV4-3; size: .; J: TRBJ2-1; D: TRBD2; CDR3: CASSRSLAGGEEYNEQFF; DNA: TGCGCCAGCAGCCGGTCTCTAGCGGGAGGGGAGGAATACAATGAGCAGTTCTTC
V: TRBV19; size: few; J: TRBJ1-5; D: .; CDR3: CASSIRGGNQPQHF; DNA: TGTGCCAGTAGTATCCGGGGGGGCAATCAGCCCCAGCATTTT
V: TRBV7-9; size: .; J: TRBJ1-1; D: .; CDR3: CASSFDRGSEAFF; DNA: TGTGCCAGCAGCTTCGATAGGGGATCTGAAGCTTTCTTT
V: TRBV29-1; size: .; J: TRBJ2-7; D: TRBD1; CDR3: CSASIGQATLYF; DNA: TGCAGCGCCTCGATTGGACAGGCTACGCTGTACTTC
V: TRBV19; size: .; J: TRBJ2-7; D: TRBD1; CDR3: CASSIPGQGSYEQYF; DNA: TGTGCCAGTAGTATCCCGGGACAGGGCTCCTACGAGCAGTACTTC
V: TRBV2; size: .; J: TRBJ1-2; D: .; CDR3: CASSEHGTGGYTF; DNA: TGTGCCAGCAGCGAACACGGGACGGGTGGCTACACCTTC
V: TRBV7-2; size: .; J: TRBJ2-3; D: TRBD2; CDR3: CASSEQTSGTDTQYF; DNA: TGTGCCAGCAGCGAACAGACTAGCGGGACAGATACGCAGTATTTT